A single sample is the source of the 16 T cell receptor beta chains below, sequenced in a study of T cells in Graves' hyperthyroidism and ophthalmopathy. RNA transcripts served as the template for amplifying TCR beta CDR3 regions. The HTBI primer set served for first-round RT-PCR of the TCR CDR3. TCRdb independently ran MiXCR on the multiplex PCR reads; one entry per CDR3 protein. The profile shows about 500,000 distinct CDR3 sequences, over 15% of them singletons. The sequencing sample was made of blood. The receptors were gathered from a young woman with Graves' ophthalmopathy.

This chain joins TRBV14 and TRBJ2-1, with a possible D match to TRBD1 (6 bases). The CDR3 length is 16 residues. Germline V gene sequence: CDR1 SGHDN, CDR2 FVKESK. Between the trimmed V and J ends, which lost 4 bases and 1 base, there was a span of 14 bases. The CDR3 here is CASSRRRGLSYNEQFF. The CDR3 region has the DNA TGTGCCAGCAGCCGCCGCAGGGGCTTATCCTACAATGAGCAGTTCTTC.

This clonotype was detected ten times or more. The V gene is TRBV28, the J gene TRBJ2-7; 9 bases are a match to TRBD1. Germline V gene sequence: CDR1 MDHEN, CDR2 SYDVKM. This CDR3 region has 15 residues. V was clipped by 6 bases and J by 5 bases; unmatched bases: 11. The DNA of the CDR3 is TGTGCCAGCAGCCCGAAAGGGACAGGGTACCACGAGCAGTACTTC. Translated: CASSPKGTGYHEQYF. The entire variable domain, with the rest obtained from reference TRBV28 and TRBJ2-7, is as follows: DVKVTQSSRYLVKRTGEKVFLECVQDMDHENMFWYRQDPGLGLRLIYFSYDVKMKEKGDIPEGYSVSREKKERFSLILESASTNQTSMYLCASSPKGTGYHEQYFGPGTRLTVT.

This clonotype was seen ten or more times. The V and J genes are TRBV20-1 and TRBJ1-1, with D maybe TRBD1 (5 bases). The ends were cut back, 4 bases at V and 7 bases at J, with 16 bases in the middle. The CDR3 totals 13 residues. Germline CDR1 and CDR2: DFQATT and SNEGSKA (reference sequence). CDR3 in DNA: TGCAGTGCTATGGACAAAGGGCAAATTGAAGCTTTCTTT. Protein sequence: CSAMDKGQIEAFF.

This clonotype showed up just once. V usage is TRBV9 and J usage is TRBJ1-2; 10 nucleotides agree with TRBD1. The length of the CDR3 is 16 residues. Germline CDR1 reads SGDLS; CDR2 reads YYNGEE. J lost 8 bases, V lost 4 bases, and 14 bases had no gene match. The CDR3 bases are TGTGCCAGCAGCACAACGACCGGGACAGGGGAAAACGGCTACACCTTC. Encoded protein: CASSTTTGTGENGYTF.

This chain uses TRBV9 with TRBJ1-4; 7 positions match TRBD1. The J segment lost 8 bases and the V segment lost 0 bases, leaving 4 bases of the junction unmatched. Germline V lookup: CDR1 SGDLS, CDR2 YYNGEE. This CDR3 is built from 14 residues. CDR3 sequence: CASSVGQGLEKLFF. CDR3 sequence (DNA): TGTGCCAGCAGCGTAGGACAGGGCTTAGAAAAACTGTTTTTT.

This clonotype was counted between two and nine times. V usage is TRBV5-1 and J usage is TRBJ2-5, with unresolved D. CDR3 size: 8 residues. CDR1 SGHRS and CDR2 YFSETQ come from the germline V gene. V lost 5 bases to trimming and J lost 12 bases, with 5 bases between them. Here the CDR3 DNA reads TGCGCCAGCAGTTGGGAGTACTTC. Amino acid sequence: CASSWEYF.

This clonotype was counted at least ten times. V gene TRBV6-1 combines with J gene TRBJ2-5; D is ambiguous. Trimming took off 1 base at V and 1 base at J, with 16 bases between the two ends. The CDR3 covers 17 residues. Germline CDR1 and CDR2: MNHNS and SASEGT. The CDR3 sequence: CASSEGMRITAQETQYF. The CDR3 coding sequence is TGTGCCAGCAGTGAAGGAATGCGAATAACAGCCCAAGAGACCCAGTACTTC.

A note on this clonotype: This may be a read error, as it is one base from a much larger clone. J is TRBJ2-7 and V is TRBV12-3 or TRBV12-4; 7 bases align to TRBD2. The CDR3 spans 15 residues. Trimming cost V 1 base and J 6 bases; bases outside gene matches: 9. The CDR3 DNA is TGTGCCAGCAGTTTAGGGCGGGGGAACCTATTCGAGCAGTACTTC. It is translated as CASSLGRGNLFEQYF.

This clonotype appeared many times. The J gene is TRBJ2-5, the V gene TRBV7-2; D gene unclear. The germline V and J ends were trimmed by 2 bases and 5 bases, with 6 bases remaining between them. In germline, CDR1 is SGHTA, CDR2 FQGNSA. The CDR3 runs to 12 residues. Here the CDR3 reads CASSLRLETQYF. The DNA for the CDR3 is TGTGCCAGCAGCTTAAGATTGGAGACCCAGTACTTC.

The V call is TRBV9, the J call TRBJ2-1, with TRBD1 identical over 11 bases. CDR3 length: 16 residues. Germline V gene sequence: CDR1 SGDLS, CDR2 YYNGEE. V lost 4 bases to trimming and J lost 7 bases; unmatched junction nucleotides: 10. This chain's CDR3 is CASSPGQGVIRNEQFF. CDR3 sequence (DNA): TGTGCCAGCAGCCCGGGACAGGGGGTAATCCGAAATGAGCAGTTCTTC. Together with reference TRBV9 and TRBJ2-1, the CDR3 gives the full variable domain: DSGVTQTPKHLITATGQRVTLRCSPRSGDLSVYWYQQSLDQGLQFLIQYYNGEERAKGNILERFSAQQFPDLHSELNLSSLELGDSALYFCASSPGQGVIRNEQFFGPGTRLTVL.

This clonotype was counted at least ten times. This chain links TRBV24-1 with TRBJ2-3; 10 bases are shared with TRBD1. Germline V CDR1 and CDR2: KGHDR, SFDVKD. The V and J ends lost 4 bases and 3 bases, in that order; junction bases with no gene match: 6. The CDR3 runs 16 residues. CDR3 DNA sequence: TGTGCCACCAGTGACACCGACAGGGGGCTTACAGATACGCAGTATTTT. Its translation is CATSDTDRGLTDTQYF.

There are many counts of this clonotype. V is TRBV6-5 and J is TRBJ1-1; D is ambiguous. The germline V gene encodes CDR1 MNHEY and CDR2 SVGAGI. Trimming left V 6 bases short and J 1 base short, with 6 bases between. The length of the CDR3 is 12 residues. This CDR3 reads CASSLWNTEAFF. The CDR3 bases are TGTGCCAGCAGCCTATGGAACACTGAAGCTTTCTTT.

The chain employs TRBV19 and TRBJ1-5; TRBD1 aligns across 9 bases. The junction had 15 bases not matched to a gene; V was cut back by 0 bases and J by 6 bases. The germline V gene has CDR1 LNHDA and CDR2 SQIVND (reference sequence). The CDR3 is 19 amino acids. CDR3 nucleotide sequence: TGTGCCAGTAGTATAGATCTATTCCGGGACAGGGTTTCGCCTCAGCCCCAGCATTTT. Amino acids: CASSIDLFRDRVSPQPQHF.

This sequence joins TRBV6-1 and TRBJ2-7; D is perhaps TRBD2 (6 bases). Trimming shortened V by 5 bases and J by 3 bases, and 17 bases separated the two germline ends. CDR3 size: 15 residues. Germline loops: CDR1 MNHNS, CDR2 SASEGT. The CDR3 DNA reads TGTGCCAGCAGTCCTCGAATGGCTAGCGACTACGAGCAGTACTTC. Protein sequence: CASSPRMASDYEQYF.

This clonotype showed up just a few times. The chain carries TRBV4-1 and TRBJ2-7; D ambiguous. Germline V gene sequence: CDR1 MGHRA, CDR2 YSYEKL. V was shortened by 2 bases and J by 0 bases, with 11 bases between the two germline ends. This CDR3 is built from 15 residues. This CDR3 reads CASSQPISGSYEQYF. Written as DNA, the CDR3 is TGCGCCAGCAGCCAACCCATTTCGGGCTCCTACGAGCAGTACTTC.

The chain joins TRBV6-1 to TRBJ1-1; D gene unclear. V lost 6 bases to trimming and J lost 0 bases, with 8 bases between them. Germline assignment: CDR1 MNHNS and CDR2 SASEGT. The CDR3 loop spans 13 amino acids. The CDR3 loop is CASSTKVNTEAFF. The DNA for the CDR3 is TGTGCCAGCAGCACAAAAGTGAACACTGAAGCTTTCTTT.